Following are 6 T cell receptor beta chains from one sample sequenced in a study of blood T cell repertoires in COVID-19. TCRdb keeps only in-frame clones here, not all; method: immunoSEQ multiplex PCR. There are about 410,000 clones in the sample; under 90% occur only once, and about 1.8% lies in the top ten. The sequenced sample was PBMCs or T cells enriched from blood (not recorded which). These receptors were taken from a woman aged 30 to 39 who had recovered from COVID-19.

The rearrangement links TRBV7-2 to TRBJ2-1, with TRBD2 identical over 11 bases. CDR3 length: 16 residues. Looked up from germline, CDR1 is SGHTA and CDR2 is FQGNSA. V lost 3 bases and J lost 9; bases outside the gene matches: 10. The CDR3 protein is CASSFPIAGGLGEQFF. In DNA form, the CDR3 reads TGTGCCAGCAGCTTCCCTATAGCGGGGGGGCTAGGTGAGCAGTTCTTC.

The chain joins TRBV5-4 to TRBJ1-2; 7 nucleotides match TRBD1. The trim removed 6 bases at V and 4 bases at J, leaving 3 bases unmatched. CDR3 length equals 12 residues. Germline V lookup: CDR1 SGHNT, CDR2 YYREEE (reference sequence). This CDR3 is CASNRTGYGYTF. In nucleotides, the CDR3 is TGTGCCAGCAATAGGACAGGCTATGGCTACACCTTC.

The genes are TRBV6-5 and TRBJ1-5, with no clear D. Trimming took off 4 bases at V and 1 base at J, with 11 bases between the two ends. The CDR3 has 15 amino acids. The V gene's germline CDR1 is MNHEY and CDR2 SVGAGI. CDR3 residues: CASSSTAMSNQPQHF. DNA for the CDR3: TGTGCCAGCAGTTCTACAGCCATGAGCAATCAGCCCCAGCATTTT.

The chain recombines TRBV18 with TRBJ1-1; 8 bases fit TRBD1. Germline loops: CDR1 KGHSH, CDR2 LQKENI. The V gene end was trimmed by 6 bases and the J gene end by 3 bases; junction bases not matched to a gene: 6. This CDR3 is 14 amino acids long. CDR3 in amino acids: CASSPRTGYTEAFF. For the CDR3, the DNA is TGTGCCAGCTCGCCCAGGACAGGGTACACTGAAGCTTTCTTT.

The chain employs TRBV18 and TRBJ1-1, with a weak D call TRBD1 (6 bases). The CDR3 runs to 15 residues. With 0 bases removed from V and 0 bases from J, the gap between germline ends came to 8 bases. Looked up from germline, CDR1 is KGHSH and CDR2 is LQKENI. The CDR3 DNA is TGTGCCAGCTCACCACCGACAGGCTTGAACACTGAAGCTTTCTTT. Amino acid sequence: CASSPPTGLNTEAFF. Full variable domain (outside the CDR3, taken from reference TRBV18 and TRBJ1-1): NAGVMQNPRHLVRRRGQEARLRCSPMKGHSHVYWYRQLPEEGLKFMVYLQKENIIDESGMPKERFSAEFPKEGPSILRIQQVVRGDSAAYFCASSPPTGLNTEAFFGQGTRLTVV.

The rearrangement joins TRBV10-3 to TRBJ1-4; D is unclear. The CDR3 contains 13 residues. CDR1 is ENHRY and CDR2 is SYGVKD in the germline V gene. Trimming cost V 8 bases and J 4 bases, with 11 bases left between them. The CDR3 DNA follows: TGTGCCATCTCGGTGGTCAATAATGAAAAACTGTTTTTT. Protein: CAISVVNNEKLFF.